This TCR beta chain comes out of a study of regulatory T cells in long-lasting Graves disease. Study background: Graves' patients, diagnosed recently, had received antithyroid drugs under 3 months.

Germline V lookup: CDR1 SGHAT, CDR2 FQNNGV. The CDR3 runs to 19 residues. Germline trimming cut 5 bases from V and 3 bases from J; bases unmatched to any gene: 19. As to time point: newly diagnosed GD, antithyroid drugs for less than 3 months. PBMC RNA served as the TCR library source. This clonotype was counted ten times or more. The antigen is undetermined. Construction of TCR beta libraries relied on iRepertoire HTBI primers and on Arm-PCR targeting CDR3 regions. TCRdb reprocessed the multiplex PCR reads with MiXCR, giving one entry per CDR3 protein. The profile shows under 500,000 distinct CDR3 sequences, about 17% of them singletons. General study points: Persistent-disease Graves' patients showed less TCR diversity than new cases. TRBV28, TRBJ1-2 and TRBJ2-5 emerged as the favored segments in persistent disease.

The data also belong to a second study, concerning T cells in Graves' hyperthyroidism and ophthalmopathy. From that report: Exclusion criteria comprised uncontrolled infection, other autoimmune disease, pregnancy or lactation.

Material: peripheral blood mononuclear cells (PBMCs), obtained at new diagnosis, from a patient treated with antithyroid drugs. This clonotype was obtained from a woman in her thirties with Graves disease. The chain has TRBV11-2 and TRBJ2-1; 7 bases are a match to TRBD1. The CDR3 reads CASSTPGQRGGRGYNEQFF. In DNA, the CDR3 is TGTGCCAGCAGCACACCGGGACAGAGAGGTGGGAGAGGCTACAATGAGCAGTTCTTC.